These 21 T cell receptor beta chains share one sample of origin, sequenced in a study of cytomegalovirus exposure and HLA in healthy donors. The PCR made use of 60 Vbeta and 13 Jbeta primers. TCRdb keeps only in-frame clones here, not all; method: immunoSEQ multiplex PCR. The table records more than 90,000 clones, about 81% of them present only once. The specimen was PBMCs. The receptors stem from a woman in her forties in good health and CMV-seronegative.

This rearrangement joins TRBV29-1 to TRBJ1-2, with D maybe TRBD1 (6 bases). CDR3 length: 15 amino acids. Germline CDR1 is SQVTM and CDR2 is ANQGSEA. Trimming shortened V by 0 bases and J by 2 bases, and 13 bases separated the two germline ends. The CDR3 nucleotides are TGCAGCGTTGAAGACTACAGGGAAAGGAACTATGGCTACACCTTC. Translating it yields CSVEDYRERNYGYTF. The full variable domain, rest sourced from reference TRBV29-1 and TRBJ1-2, is SAVISQKPSRDICQRGTSLTIQCQVDSQVTMMFWYRQQPGQSLTLIATANQGSEATYESGFVIDKFPISRPNLTFSTLTVSNMSPEDSSIYLCSVEDYRERNYGYTFGSGTRLTVV.

This rearrangement joins TRBV5-1 to TRBJ1-3, with 7 nucleotides matching TRBD1. Germline CDR1 and CDR2: SGHRS and YFSETQ. The CDR3 spans 15 residues. The ends lost 1 base at V and 4 bases at J; junction bases unmatched: 5. CDR3 coding DNA: TGCGCCAGCAGCTTGTTGACAGGGCAGGGAAACACCATATATTTT. Its translation is CASSLLTGQGNTIYF. The variable domain in full, with the rest retrieved from reference TRBV5-1 and TRBJ1-3, is KAGVTQTPRYLIKTRGQQVTLSCSPISGHRSVSWYQQTPGQGLQFLFEYFSETQRNKGNFPGRFSGRQFSNSRSEMNVSTLELGDSALYLCASSLLTGQGNTIYFGEGSWLTVV.

The chain couples TRBV29-1 to TRBJ2-2, with 8 bases matching TRBD2. V shed 3 bases, J shed 6 bases, and the junction held 6 bases outside the gene matches. Per the germline V gene, CDR1 is SQVTM and CDR2 is ANQGSEA. This CDR3 is built from 14 residues. CDR3 amino acids: CSVEGGRIAGELFF. As DNA, the CDR3 is TGCAGCGTTGAGGGCGGGAGGATCGCCGGGGAGCTGTTTTTT.

This chain joins TRBV6-1 and TRBJ1-5; 10 bases fit TRBD1. Germline V gene data show CDR1 as MNHNS and CDR2 as SASEGT. J lost 6 bases, V lost 10 bases, and 9 bases had no gene match. The CDR3 extends over 14 amino acids. The CDR3 loop reads CATILTGGGQPQHF. The DNA for the CDR3 is TGTGCCACCATCCTGACAGGGGGCGGTCAGCCCCAGCATTTT.

The chain recombines TRBV4-2 with TRBJ2-1, with D perhaps matching TRBD2 (6 bases). This CDR3 is 16 amino acids long. Between the trimmed V and J ends, which lost 1 base and 2 bases, there was a span of 12 bases. Germline V gene sequence: CDR1 LGHNA, CDR2 YNFKEQ. The CDR3 loop is CASSQARGKPYNEQFF. The DNA for the CDR3 is TGTGCCAGCAGCCAAGCACGCGGGAAGCCCTACAATGAGCAGTTCTTC.

The V and J genes are TRBV28 and TRBJ1-2; D is perhaps TRBD1 (6 bases). The CDR3 length is 12 residues. V was trimmed by 4 bases and J by 7 bases, leaving 10 bases between them. Germline V gene sequence: CDR1 MDHEN, CDR2 SYDVKM. The CDR3 is CASSYQGIGYTF. In DNA form, the CDR3 reads TGTGCCAGCAGTTATCAGGGGATTGGCTACACCTTC.

The chain carries TRBV28 and TRBJ1-2; 7 bases line up with TRBD1. V was clipped by 1 base and J by 4 bases; unmatched bases: 9. Germline V gives CDR1 MDHEN, CDR2 SYDVKM. This CDR3 region has 16 residues. DNA of the CDR3: TGTGCCAGCAGTTTATCAGGGGACAGCCTCTTCTATGGCTACACCTTC. Its protein product is CASSLSGDSLFYGYTF.

This clone was counted a few times. The chain combines TRBV27 with TRBJ2-1, with 11 bases identical to TRBD2. There are 14 residues in the CDR3. Germline V CDR1 and CDR2: MNHEY, SMNVEV (reference sequence). Unmatched junction bases numbered 9, after V lost 9 bases and J lost 8 bases. CDR3: CASGTSGLGDEQFF. For the CDR3, the DNA is TGTGCCAGTGGGACTAGCGGCCTCGGAGATGAGCAGTTCTTC.

V and J are TRBV6-6 and TRBJ1-5; possibly TRBD1 for D (6 bases). This CDR3 is 11 amino acids long. V dropped 7 bases and J dropped 5 bases, with 6 bases sitting between them. Germline V CDR1 and CDR2: MNHNY, SVGAGI (reference sequence). The CDR3 nucleotides read TGTGCCAGCAAGGGGGATCAGCCCCAGCATTTT. Protein product: CASKGDQPQHF.

The chain has TRBV28 and TRBJ1-3, with 7 positions matching TRBD1. J was trimmed by 5 bases and V by 5 bases; bases with no gene match: 12. The CDR3 sequence is 16 residues long. Germline CDR1 reads MDHEN; CDR2 reads SYDVKM. Written as DNA, the CDR3 is TGTGCCAGCAGTGTTAACCGGGACAGAGTTCGAAACACCATATATTTT. Protein sequence: CASSVNRDRVRNTIYF.

This rearrangement joins TRBV27 to TRBJ2-3, with a weak D call TRBD2 (5 bases). CDR3 length: 14 residues. From germline, CDR1 is MNHEY and CDR2 SMNVEV (reference sequence). Trimming took 2 bases from V and 0 from J, leaving 6 bases between them. CDR3 DNA: TGTGCCAGCAGTTTAAGACTAAGCACAGATACGCAGTATTTT. Protein product: CASSLRLSTDTQYF.

This clone turned up a few times. The CDR3 protein is CASSVGGEGSEQYF. CDR3 nucleotides: TGTGCCAGCAGCGTAGGAGGTGAAGGGAGCGAGCAGTACTTC. The rearrangement uses TRBV9 and TRBJ2-7; tentatively, D is TRBD2 (5 bases). V was shortened by 0 bases and J by 6 bases, with 13 bases between the two germline ends. The V gene's germline CDR1 is SGDLS and CDR2 YYNGEE. The CDR3 runs 14 residues. Looking up the rest from reference TRBV9 and TRBJ2-7 gives the full variable domain: DSGVTQTPKHLITATGQRVTLRCSPRSGDLSVYWYQQSLDQGLQFLIQYYNGEERAKGNILERFSAQQFPDLHSELNLSSLELGDSALYFCASSVGGEGSEQYFGPGTRLTVT.

The chain links TRBV10-3 to TRBJ2-1; TRBD2 aligns across 7 bases. The CDR3 is 14 residues long. J lost 8 bases, V lost 3 bases, and 7 bases had no gene match. CDR1 is ENHRY, CDR2 SYGVKD, per germline. The CDR3 region is CAISDRTRNHEQFF. The CDR3 nucleotides are TGTGCCATCAGTGATCGGACTAGAAACCATGAGCAGTTCTTC.

The chain joins TRBV21-1 to TRBJ2-7; the DNA was not compared with TRBD2, the D call given in the table. TRBV21-1 counts as a pseudogene. This CDR3 comprises 14 residues. Written as DNA, the CDR3 is TGTGCCAGCAGCATCAAGGGGGAGGGCTACGAGCAGTACTTC. Translation: CASSIKGEGYEQYF.

The gene calls are TRBV27 and TRBJ1-5; the D is unclear. The CDR3 extends over 14 amino acids. Germline V gene lookup returns CDR1 MNHEY and CDR2 SMNVEV (reference sequence). With 1 base removed from V and 5 bases from J, the gap between germline ends came to 9 bases. CDR3 in DNA: TGTGCCAGCAGTTTATTGGGCAGTTATCAGCCCCAGCATTTT. Amino acids: CASSLLGSYQPQHF.

The gene calls are TRBV9 and TRBJ1-2; D might be TRBD1 (5 bases). V was pared by 3 bases and J by 2 bases, with 8 bases between. The germline gives CDR1 SGDLS, CDR2 YYNGEE. The CDR3 length is 13 residues. The CDR3 protein is CASSGGRNYGYTF. As DNA, the CDR3 is TGTGCCAGCAGCGGGGGCAGGAACTATGGCTACACCTTC.

In nucleotides, the CDR3 is TGTGCCAGCAGTTTACGCGGGAGAGTAGGAGACGAGCAGTACTTC. Protein sequence: CASSLRGRVGDEQYF. V and J are TRBV27 and TRBJ2-7, with TRBD2 identical over 7 bases. This CDR3 is built from 15 residues. Germline assignment: CDR1 MNHEY and CDR2 SMNVEV (reference sequence). Trimming at V came to 2 bases and at J to 5 bases, leaving 9 bases not matched to a gene.

Here the CDR3 reads CASSIAAPGGAFF. The CDR3 DNA is TGTGCCAGTAGTATAGCGGCCCCCGGGGGAGCTTTCTTT. This chain connects TRBV19 to TRBJ1-1; a weak D match, TRBD1 (5 bases). The CDR3 is 13 residues long. The germline V gene has CDR1 LNHDA and CDR2 SQIVND (reference sequence). The V gene lost 1 base and the J gene lost 10 bases, with 13 bases spanning the gap.

This clone has more than one count but fewer than ten. CDR3 sequence (DNA): TGCGCCAGCAGCCAAGAAGAGCCTCAGCCCCAGCATTTT. Translating gives CASSQEEPQPQHF. The chain uses TRBV4-1 and TRBJ1-5, with no clear D. Trimming took off 0 bases at V and 6 bases at J, with 6 bases between the two ends. The CDR3 has 13 amino acids. The V gene's germline CDR1 is MGHRA and CDR2 YSYEKL.

DNA of the CDR3: TGTGCCAGCAGTTTACAGGGGGTTGAGCAGTACTTC. It encodes CASSLQGVEQYF. The chain uses TRBV27 and TRBJ2-7; 7 bases are a match to TRBD1. Germline V lookup: CDR1 MNHEY, CDR2 SMNVEV (reference sequence). V dropped 2 bases and J dropped 7; count of bases not matched to a gene: 2. This CDR3 has 12 residues.

The rearrangement uses TRBV6-4 and TRBJ1-2, with 9 bases aligning to TRBD1. CDR1 MRHNA and CDR2 SNTAGT come from the germline V gene. The CDR3 extends over 20 amino acids. Germline trimming cut 2 bases from V and 0 bases from J; bases unmatched to any gene: 16. CDR3 DNA sequence: TGTGCCAGCAGTGACCCGAGGAACAGGGGGCGCGGAGTTCCTAACTATGGCTACACCTTC. Translation gives CASSDPRNRGRGVPNYGYTF.